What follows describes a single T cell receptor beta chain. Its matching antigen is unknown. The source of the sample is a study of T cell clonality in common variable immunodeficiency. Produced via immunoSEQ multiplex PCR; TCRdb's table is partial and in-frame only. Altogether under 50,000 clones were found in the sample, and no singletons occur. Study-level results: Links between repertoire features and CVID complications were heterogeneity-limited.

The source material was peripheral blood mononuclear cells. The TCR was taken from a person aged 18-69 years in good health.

The CDR3 sequence is CASSFSLAGDEQFF. The sequenced CDR3 bases are TGTGCCAGCAGCTTTAGTCTAGCGGGGGATGAG. This chain uses TRBV5-6 with TRBJ2-1, with 10 positions matching TRBD2. The read terminates 3 residues ahead of where the CDR3 ends, so the germline J gene completes it. Germline trimming cut 2 bases from V and 8 bases from J; bases unmatched to any gene: 4. The CDR3 consists of 14 residues. The germline V gene encodes CDR1 SGHDT and CDR2 YYEEEE.